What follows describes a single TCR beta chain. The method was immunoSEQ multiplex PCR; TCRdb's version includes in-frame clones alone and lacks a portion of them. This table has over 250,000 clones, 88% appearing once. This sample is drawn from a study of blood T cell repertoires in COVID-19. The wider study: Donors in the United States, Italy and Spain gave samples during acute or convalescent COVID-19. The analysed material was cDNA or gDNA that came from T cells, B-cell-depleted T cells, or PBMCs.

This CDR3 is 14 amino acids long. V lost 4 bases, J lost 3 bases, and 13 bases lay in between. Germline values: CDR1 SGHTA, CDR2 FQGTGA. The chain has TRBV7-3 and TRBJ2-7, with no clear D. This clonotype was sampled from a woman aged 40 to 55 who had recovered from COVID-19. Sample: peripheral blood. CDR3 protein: CASSSDGWSYEQYF. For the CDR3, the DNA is TGTGCCAGCAGCTCCGATGGTTGGAGCTACGAGCAGTACTTC.